This TCR beta chain was sequenced in a study of CXCR3-negative and CXCR3-positive naive CD8 T cells. At the level of the study: Summed over all libraries, TRB reads came to 130 million to 150 million, with about 1.5 +/- 0.3 million per library. Study outcomes and limitations: Compared with CXCR3-negative naive cells, CXCR3-positive naive cells showed more hydrophobic TRB CDR3s.

Comment on this clonotype: What it binds is unknown.

Among CD8+ T cells, naive ones were CD45RO-CCR7+CD27+CD95-. Researchers prepared the TRB cDNA libraries using 5' RACE with UMI labels. No DNA is given; TCRdb re-called the 5' RACE reads and lists each CDR3 protein once. Its table lists 43,000 or so distinct CDR3 sequences. The sequence derives from a human donor in good health. Some clones in this sample may be carry-over from other donors' samples. Sequenced input: naive CXCR3- CD8+ T cells from blood. The subset was: CD45RO-CCR7+CD27+CD95- naive CD8+ T cells lacking CXCR3 (TNR3-).

The CDR3 reads CASSLGETQYF. The chain carries TRBV27 and TRBJ2-5. This CDR3 comprises 11 residues. The germline gives CDR1 MNHEY, CDR2 SMNVEV (reference sequence).